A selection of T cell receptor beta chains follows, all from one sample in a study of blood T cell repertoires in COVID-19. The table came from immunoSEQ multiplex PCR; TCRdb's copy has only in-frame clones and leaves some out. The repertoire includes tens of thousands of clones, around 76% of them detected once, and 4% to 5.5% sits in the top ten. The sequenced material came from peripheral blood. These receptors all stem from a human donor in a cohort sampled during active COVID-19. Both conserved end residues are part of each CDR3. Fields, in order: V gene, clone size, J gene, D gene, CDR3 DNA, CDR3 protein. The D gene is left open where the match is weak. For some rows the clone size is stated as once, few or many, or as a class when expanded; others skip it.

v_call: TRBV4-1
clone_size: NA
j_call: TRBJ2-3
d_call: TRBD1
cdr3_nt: TGCGCCAGCAGCCAAGCAGACAGGGGGTGGAATACGCAGTATTTT
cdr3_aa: CASSQADRGWNTQYF

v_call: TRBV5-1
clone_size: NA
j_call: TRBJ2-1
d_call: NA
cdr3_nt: TGCGCCAGCAGCGTGGCGGGGTGGGTCAATGAGCAGTTCTTC
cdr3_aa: CASSVAGWVNEQFF

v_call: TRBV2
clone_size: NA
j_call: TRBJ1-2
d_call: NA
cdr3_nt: TGTGCCAGCAGTGAAACGAGGTTATATGGCTACACCTTC
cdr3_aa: CASSETRLYGYTF

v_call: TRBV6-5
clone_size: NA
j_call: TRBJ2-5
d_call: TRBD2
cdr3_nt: TGTGCCAGCAGCAAACTAGCGGGGAAGTCCGAGACCCAGTACTTC
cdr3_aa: CASSKLAGKSETQYF

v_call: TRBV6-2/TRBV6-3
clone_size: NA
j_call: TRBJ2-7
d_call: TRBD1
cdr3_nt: TGTGCCAGCAGTGACATGGAACAGGGGGCTTACGAGCAGTACTTC
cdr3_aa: CASSDMEQGAYEQYF

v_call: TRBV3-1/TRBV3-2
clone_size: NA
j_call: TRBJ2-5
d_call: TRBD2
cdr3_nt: TGTGCCAGCAGGGACCTAGCGGGGGGCCGAGAGACCCAGTACTTC
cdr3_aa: CASRDLAGGRETQYF

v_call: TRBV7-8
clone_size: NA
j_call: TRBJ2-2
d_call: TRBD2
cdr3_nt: TGTGCCAGCAGCTTTATAGCGGGGGGGCCGAGGACCGGGGAGCTGTTTTTT
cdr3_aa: CASSFIAGGPRTGELFF

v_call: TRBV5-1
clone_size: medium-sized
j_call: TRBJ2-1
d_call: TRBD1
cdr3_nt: TGCGCCAGCAGCTTGTCCAGGGGGCAATTTAATGAGCAGTTCTTC
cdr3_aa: CASSLSRGQFNEQFF

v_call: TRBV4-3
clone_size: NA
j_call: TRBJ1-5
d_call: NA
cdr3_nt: TGCGCCAGCAGCCAAGATCCTGCTTCCGGGCAGCCCCAGCATTTT
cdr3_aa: CASSQDPASGQPQHF

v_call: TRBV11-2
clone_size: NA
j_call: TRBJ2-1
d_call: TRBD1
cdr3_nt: TGTGCCAGCAGCTTACAGGGGGCGGGTGAGCAGTTCTTC
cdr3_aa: CASSLQGAGEQFF

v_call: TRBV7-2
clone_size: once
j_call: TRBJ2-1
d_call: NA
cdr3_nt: TGTGCCAGCAGCTCCAGACAGGTTCGGGGGCAGTTCTTC
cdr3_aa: CASSSRQVRGQFF

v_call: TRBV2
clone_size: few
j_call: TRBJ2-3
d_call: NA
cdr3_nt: TGTGCCAGCAGTAGACAGGGCACAGATACGCAGTATTTT
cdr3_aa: CASSRQGTDTQYF

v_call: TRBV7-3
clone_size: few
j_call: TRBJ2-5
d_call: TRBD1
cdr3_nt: TGTGCCAGCAGCGAGACAGGGGTAATAGAGACCCAGTACTTC
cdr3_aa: CASSETGVIETQYF

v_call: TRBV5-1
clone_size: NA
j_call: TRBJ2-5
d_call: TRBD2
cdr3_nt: TGCGCCAGCAGCCACGGACTAGTGAGAGAGACCCAGTACTTC
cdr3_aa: CASSHGLVRETQYF

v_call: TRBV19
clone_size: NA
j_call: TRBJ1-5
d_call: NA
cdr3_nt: TGTGCCAGTAGTATAGTGGCAGGTTTCAATCAGCCCCAGCATTTT
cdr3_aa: CASSIVAGFNQPQHF

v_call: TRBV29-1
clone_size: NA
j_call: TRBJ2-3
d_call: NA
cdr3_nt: TGCAGCGGGACGCGAGGGGGGGGGATAGGGACAGATACGCAGTATTTT
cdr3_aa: CSGTRGGGIGTDTQYF

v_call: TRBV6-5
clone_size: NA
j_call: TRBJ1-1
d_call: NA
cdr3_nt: TGTGCCAGCAGTTACTCGGGGGGAATGAACACTGAAGCTTTCTTT
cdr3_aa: CASSYSGGMNTEAFF

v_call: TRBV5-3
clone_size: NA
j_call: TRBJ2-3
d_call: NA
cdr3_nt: TGTGCCAGAAGCTTGGTGGGGGCGGGGGACCTCCATTGCACAGATACGCAGTATTTT
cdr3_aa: CARSLVGAGDLHCTDTQYF

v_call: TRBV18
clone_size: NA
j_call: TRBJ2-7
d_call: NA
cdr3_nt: TGTGCCAGCTCGCCGTCCCGATCAGGGGCCGGCTCCTACGAGCAGTACTTC
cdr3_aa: CASSPSRSGAGSYEQYF

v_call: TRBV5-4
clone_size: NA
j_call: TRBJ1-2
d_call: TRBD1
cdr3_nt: TGTGCCAGCAGCGATAGCAGGGGGCAAGGTGGCTACACCTTC
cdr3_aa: CASSDSRGQGGYTF

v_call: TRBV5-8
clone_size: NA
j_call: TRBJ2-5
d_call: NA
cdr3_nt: TGTGCCAGCAGCACAGCTACCAGGGGCGGCCGACAAGAGACCCAGTACTTC
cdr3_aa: CASSTATRGGRQETQYF

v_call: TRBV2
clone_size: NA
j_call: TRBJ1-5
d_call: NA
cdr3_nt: TGTGCCAGCAGTGTAGAAAGCAATCAGCCCCAGCATTTT
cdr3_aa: CASSVESNQPQHF

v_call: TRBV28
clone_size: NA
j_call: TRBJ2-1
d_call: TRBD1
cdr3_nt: TGTGCCAGCAGTAGTCATAGGGGACAGCACAATGAGCAGTTCTTC
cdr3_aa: CASSSHRGQHNEQFF

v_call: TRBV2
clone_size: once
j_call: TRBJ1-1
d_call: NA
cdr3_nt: TGTGCCAGCAGTCAGCGTCGGGGGTATGGCACTGAAGCTTTCTTT
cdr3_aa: CASSQRRGYGTEAFF

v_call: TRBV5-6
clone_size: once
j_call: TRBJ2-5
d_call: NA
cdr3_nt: TGTGCCAGCAGCTTGTTTTTGGGCGGGCAAGAGACCCAGTACTTC
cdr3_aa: CASSLFLGGQETQYF

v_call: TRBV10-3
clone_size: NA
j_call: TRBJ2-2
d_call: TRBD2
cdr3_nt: TGTGCCATAAGAGCGGGGGTGAACACCGGGGAGCTGTTTTTT
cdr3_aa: CAIRAGVNTGELFF

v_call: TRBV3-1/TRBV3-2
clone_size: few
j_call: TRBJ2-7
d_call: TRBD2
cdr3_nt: TGTGCCAGCAGCCACGGGCTAGCGGGGGGCGGATACGAGCAGTACTTC
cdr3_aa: CASSHGLAGGGYEQYF

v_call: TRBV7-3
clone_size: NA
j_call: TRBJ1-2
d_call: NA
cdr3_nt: TGTGCCAGCAGCTCAACCGGGACAACGTTCGATGGCTACACCTTC
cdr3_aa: CASSSTGTTFDGYTF

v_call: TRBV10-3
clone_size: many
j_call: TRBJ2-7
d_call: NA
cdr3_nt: TGTGCCACCAGACAAGTCAGTTCCTCCTACGAGCAGTACTTC
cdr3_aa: CATRQVSSSYEQYF

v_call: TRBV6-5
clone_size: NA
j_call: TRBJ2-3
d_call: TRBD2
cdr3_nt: TGTGCCAGCAGACAGCGGGGGGGCGGCACAGATACGCAGTATTTT
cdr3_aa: CASRQRGGGTDTQYF

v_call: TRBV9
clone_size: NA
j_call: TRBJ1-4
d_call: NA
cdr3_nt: TGTGCCAGCAGCGTTACAGGGCGTCGTAATGAAAAACTGTTTTTT
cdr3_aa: CASSVTGRRNEKLFF

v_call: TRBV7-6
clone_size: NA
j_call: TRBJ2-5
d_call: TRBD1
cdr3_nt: TGTGCCAGCACCAAACTCGGGACAGGGTCGGAGACCCAGTACTTC
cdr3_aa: CASTKLGTGSETQYF

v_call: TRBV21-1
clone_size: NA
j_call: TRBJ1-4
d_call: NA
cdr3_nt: TGTGCCACCCGACGGGTTGGGGGGTGTACTAATGAAAAACTGTTTTTT
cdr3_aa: CATRRVGGCTNEKLFF